The subject of this entry is one T cell receptor beta chain. Antigen: not known. Germline V CDR1 and CDR2: MNHEY, SVGAGI. V dropped 6 bases and J dropped 12; count of bases not matched to a gene: 4. This CDR3 region has 11 residues. These data belong to a study of T cell responses to AZD1222 COVID-19 vaccine. About the research overall: Pooled together were second doses at about 4 or about 12 weeks.

Study-wide results and limits: CD4 TCRs associated with vaccination spanned spike, dominating at 160-218 and 743-854. Among AZD1222 vaccinees, only 5 or 6 were seropositive at baseline. The sample set comprised mostly white British donors with more females, and clonal diversity was possibly underestimated.

Assay: immunoSEQ multiplex PCR; the TCRdb copy retains only in-frame clones and omits some. The profile shows 130,000 to 150,000 clones, around nine tenths of them singletons. Sample: peripheral blood, taken on day 0 of AZD1222 vaccination. This sequence originates from an adult in good health. The genes are TRBV6-5 and TRBJ2-2; 7 positions agree with TRBD1. CDR3 region: CASRRQGKLFF. In DNA form, the CDR3 reads TGTGCCAGCAGGCGACAGGGAAAGCTGTTTTTT.